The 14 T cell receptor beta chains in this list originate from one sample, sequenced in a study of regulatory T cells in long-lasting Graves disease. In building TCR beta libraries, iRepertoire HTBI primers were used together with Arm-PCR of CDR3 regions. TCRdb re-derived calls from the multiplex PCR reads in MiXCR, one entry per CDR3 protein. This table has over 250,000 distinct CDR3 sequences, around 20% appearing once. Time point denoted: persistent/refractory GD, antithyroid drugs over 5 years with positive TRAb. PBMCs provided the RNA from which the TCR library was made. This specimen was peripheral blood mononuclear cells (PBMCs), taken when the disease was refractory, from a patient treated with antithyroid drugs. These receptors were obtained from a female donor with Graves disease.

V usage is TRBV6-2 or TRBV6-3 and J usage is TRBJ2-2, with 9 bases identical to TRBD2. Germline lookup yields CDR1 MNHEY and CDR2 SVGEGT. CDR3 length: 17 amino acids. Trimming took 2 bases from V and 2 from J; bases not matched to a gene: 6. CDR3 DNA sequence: TGTGCCAGCAGTTACGCCGGACTAGCGAGTAACACCGGGGAGCTGTTTTTT. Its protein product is CASSYAGLASNTGELFF.

As DNA, the CDR3 is TGTGCCAGCTCAGTCGGGACAGCGACTATTCAGCCCCAGCATTTT. As protein: CASSVGTATIQPQHF. The chain carries TRBV12-3 or TRBV12-4 and TRBJ1-5, with 7 bases that match TRBD1. The J segment lost 6 bases and the V segment lost 8 bases, leaving 13 bases of the junction unmatched. CDR3 length equals 15 residues.

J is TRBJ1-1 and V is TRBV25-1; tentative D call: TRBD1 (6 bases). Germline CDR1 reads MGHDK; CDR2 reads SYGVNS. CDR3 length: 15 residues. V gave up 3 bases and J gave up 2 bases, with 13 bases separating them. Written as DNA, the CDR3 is TGTGCCAGCAGTGACTCTAGGGGGGGAAACACTGAAGCTTTCTTT. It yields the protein CASSDSRGGNTEAFF.

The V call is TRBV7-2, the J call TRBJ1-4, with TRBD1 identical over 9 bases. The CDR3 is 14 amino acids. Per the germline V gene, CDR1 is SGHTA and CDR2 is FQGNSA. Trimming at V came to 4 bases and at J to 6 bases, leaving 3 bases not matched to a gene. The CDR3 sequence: CASSSQGADEKLFF. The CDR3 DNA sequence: TGTGCCAGCAGCTCACAGGGGGCGGATGAAAAACTGTTTTTT.

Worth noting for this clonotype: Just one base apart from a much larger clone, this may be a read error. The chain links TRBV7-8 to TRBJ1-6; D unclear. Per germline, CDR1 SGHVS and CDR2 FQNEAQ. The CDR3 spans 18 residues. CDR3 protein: CVSSLISPGFPYNSPLHF. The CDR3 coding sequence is TGTGTCAGCAGCTTAATATCCCCCGGGTTCCCCTATAATTCACCCCTCCACTTT.

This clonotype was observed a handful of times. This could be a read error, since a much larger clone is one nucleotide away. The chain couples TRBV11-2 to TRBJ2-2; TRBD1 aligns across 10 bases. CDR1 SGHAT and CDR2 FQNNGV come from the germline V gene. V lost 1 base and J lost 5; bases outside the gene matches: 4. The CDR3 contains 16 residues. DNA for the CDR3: TGTGCCAGCAGCTTAGGTCGACAGGGGGCAACCGGGGAGCTGTTTTTT. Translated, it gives CASSLGRQGATGELFF. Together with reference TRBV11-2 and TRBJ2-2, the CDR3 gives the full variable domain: EAGVAQSPRYKIIEKRQSVAFWCNPISGHATLYWYQQILGQGPKLLIQFQNNGVVDDSQLPKDRFSAERLKGVDSTLKIQPAKLEDSAVYLCASSLGRQGATGELFFGEGSRLTVL.

The CDR3 bases are TGTGCCTGGAGTAGGGCAGGGGTCGGACAGCCCCAGCATTTT. Residues: CAWSRAGVGQPQHF. The J gene is TRBJ1-5, the V gene TRBV30, with D perhaps matching TRBD1 (6 bases). V dropped 2 bases and J dropped 7 bases, with 15 bases sitting between them. The CDR3 covers 14 residues. Per germline, CDR1 GTSNPN and CDR2 SVGIG (reference sequence).

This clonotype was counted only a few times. In DNA, the CDR3 is TGTGCCAGTACAATGCCGGGAGAAAATACCGGGGAGCTGTTTTTT. Translated: CASTMPGENTGELFF. This rearrangement joins TRBV19 to TRBJ2-2; tentative D call: TRBD2 (6 bases). The V gene's germline CDR1 is LNHDA and CDR2 SQIVND (reference sequence). V lost 7 bases and J 5 bases, leaving 17 bases between the germline ends. The CDR3 is 15 residues long.

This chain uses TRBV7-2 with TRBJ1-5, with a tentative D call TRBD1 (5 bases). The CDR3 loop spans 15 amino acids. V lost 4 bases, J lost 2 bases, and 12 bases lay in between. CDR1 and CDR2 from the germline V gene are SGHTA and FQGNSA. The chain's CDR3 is CASSSTQGGNQPQHF. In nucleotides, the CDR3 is TGTGCCAGCAGCTCCACTCAGGGTGGCAATCAGCCCCAGCATTTT.

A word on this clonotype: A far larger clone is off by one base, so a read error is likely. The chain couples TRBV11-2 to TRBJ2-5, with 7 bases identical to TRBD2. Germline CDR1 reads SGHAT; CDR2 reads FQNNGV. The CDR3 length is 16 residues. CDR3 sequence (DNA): TGTGCCAGCAGCCCCGGGACTACCAATAAGGCGGAGACCCTGTACTTC. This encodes CASSPGTTNKAETLYF.

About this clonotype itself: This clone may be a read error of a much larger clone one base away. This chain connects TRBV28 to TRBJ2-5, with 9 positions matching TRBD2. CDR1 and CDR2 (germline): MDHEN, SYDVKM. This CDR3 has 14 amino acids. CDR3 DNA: TGTGCTACGGAGCGGCCAGCGGGGGGAGAGACCCAGTACTTC. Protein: CATERPAGGETQYF. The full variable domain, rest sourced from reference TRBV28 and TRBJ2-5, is DVKVTQSSRYLVKRTGEKVFLECVQDMDHENMFWYRQDPGLGLRLIYFSYDVKMKEKGDIPEGYSVSREKKERFSLILESASTNQTSMYLCATERPAGGETQYFGPGTRLLVL.

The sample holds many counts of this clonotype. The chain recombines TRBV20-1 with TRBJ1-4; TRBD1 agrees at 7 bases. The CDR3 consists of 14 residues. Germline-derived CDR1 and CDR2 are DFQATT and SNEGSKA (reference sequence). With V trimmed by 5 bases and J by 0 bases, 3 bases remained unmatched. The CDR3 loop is CSAGGTATNEKLFF. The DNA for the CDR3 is TGCAGTGCTGGTGGGACAGCAACTAATGAAAAACTGTTTTTT.

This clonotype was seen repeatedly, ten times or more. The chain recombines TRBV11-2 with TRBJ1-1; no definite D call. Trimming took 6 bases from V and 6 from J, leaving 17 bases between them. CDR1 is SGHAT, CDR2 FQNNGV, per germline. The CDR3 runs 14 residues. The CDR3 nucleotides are TGTGCCAGCAGTTCCCTTACCCGACTTTCTGAAGCTTTCTTT. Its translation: CASSSLTRLSEAFF.

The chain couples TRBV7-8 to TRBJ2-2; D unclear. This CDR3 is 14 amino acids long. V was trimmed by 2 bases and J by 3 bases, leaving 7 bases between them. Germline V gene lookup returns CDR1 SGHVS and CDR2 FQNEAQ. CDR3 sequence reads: CASSLIGDTGELFF. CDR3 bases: TGTGCCAGCAGCTTAATTGGGGACACCGGGGAGCTGTTTTTT.